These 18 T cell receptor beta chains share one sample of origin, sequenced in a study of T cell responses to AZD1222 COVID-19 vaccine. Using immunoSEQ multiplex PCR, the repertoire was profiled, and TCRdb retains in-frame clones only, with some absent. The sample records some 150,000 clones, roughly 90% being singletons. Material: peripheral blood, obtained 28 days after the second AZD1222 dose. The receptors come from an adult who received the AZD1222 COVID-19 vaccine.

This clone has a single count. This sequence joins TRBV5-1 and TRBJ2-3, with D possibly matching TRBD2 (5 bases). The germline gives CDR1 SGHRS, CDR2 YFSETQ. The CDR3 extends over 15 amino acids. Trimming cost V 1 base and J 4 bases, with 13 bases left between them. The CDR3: CASSLKGSGADTQYF. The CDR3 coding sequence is TGCGCCAGCAGCTTGAAAGGCTCCGGGGCAGATACGCAGTATTTT.

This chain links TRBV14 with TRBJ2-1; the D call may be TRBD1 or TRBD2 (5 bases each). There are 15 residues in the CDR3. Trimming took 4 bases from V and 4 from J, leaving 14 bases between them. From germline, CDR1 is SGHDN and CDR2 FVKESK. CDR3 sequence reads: CASSLRDPQYNEQFF. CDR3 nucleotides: TGTGCCAGCAGCCTCCGGGACCCCCAATACAATGAGCAGTTCTTC. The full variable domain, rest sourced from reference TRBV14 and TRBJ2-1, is EAGVTQFPSHSVIEKGQTVTLRCDPISGHDNLYWYRRVMGKEIKFLLHFVKESKQDESGMPNNRFLAERTGGTYSTLKVQPAELEDSGVYFCASSLRDPQYNEQFFGPGTRLTVL.

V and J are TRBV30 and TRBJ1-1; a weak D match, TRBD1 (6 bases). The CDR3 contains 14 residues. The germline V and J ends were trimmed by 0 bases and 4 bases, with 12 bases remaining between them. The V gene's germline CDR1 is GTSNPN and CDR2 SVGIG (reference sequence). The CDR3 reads CAWSVLLGGTEAFF. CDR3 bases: TGTGCCTGGAGTGTATTGTTAGGGGGCACTGAAGCTTTCTTT. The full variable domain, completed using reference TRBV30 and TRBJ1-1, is SQTIHQWPATLVQPVGSPLSLECTVEGTSNPNLYWYRQAAGRGLQLLFYSVGIGQISSEVPQNLSASRPQDRQFILSSKKLLLSDSGFYLCAWSVLLGGTEAFFGQGTRLTVV.

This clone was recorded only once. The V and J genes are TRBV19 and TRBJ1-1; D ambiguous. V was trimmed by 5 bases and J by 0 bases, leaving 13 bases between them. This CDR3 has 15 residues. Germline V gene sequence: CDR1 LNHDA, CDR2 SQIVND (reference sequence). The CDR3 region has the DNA TGTGCCAGTAGTCCGGGGTGGCAGTTGAACACTGAAGCTTTCTTT. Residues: CASSPGWQLNTEAFF.

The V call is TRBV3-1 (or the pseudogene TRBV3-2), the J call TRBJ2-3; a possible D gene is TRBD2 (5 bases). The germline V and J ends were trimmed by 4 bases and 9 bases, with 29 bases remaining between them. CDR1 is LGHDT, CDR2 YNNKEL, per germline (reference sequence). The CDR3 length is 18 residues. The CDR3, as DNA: TGTGCCAGCAGCCCCGCGTTCACCGGTGACTATCACAGATACACGCAGTATTTT. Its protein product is CASSPAFTGDYHRYTQYF.

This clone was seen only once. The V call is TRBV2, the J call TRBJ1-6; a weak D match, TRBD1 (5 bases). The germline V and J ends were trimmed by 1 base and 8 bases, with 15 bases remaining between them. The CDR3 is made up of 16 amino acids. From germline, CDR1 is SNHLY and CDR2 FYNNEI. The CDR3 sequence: CASSEGTGQLDSPLHF. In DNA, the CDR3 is TGTGCCAGCAGTGAAGGTACGGGGCAGCTTGATTCACCCCTCCACTTT.

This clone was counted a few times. The CDR3, as DNA: TGTGCCAGCAGTGAGGGAGACAGCTACGAGCAGTACTTC. It codes for CASSEGDSYEQYF. The genes are TRBV6-1 and TRBJ2-7; D could derive from TRBD1 or TRBD2 (5 bases each). CDR1 is MNHNS and CDR2 is SASEGT in the germline V gene. V gave up 3 bases and J gave up 3 bases, with 9 bases separating them. The CDR3 is made up of 13 amino acids.

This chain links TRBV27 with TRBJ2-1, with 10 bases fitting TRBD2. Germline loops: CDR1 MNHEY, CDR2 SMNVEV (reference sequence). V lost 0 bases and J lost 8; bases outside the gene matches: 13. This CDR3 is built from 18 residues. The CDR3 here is CASSLSTASGRVIDEQFF. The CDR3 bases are TGTGCCAGCAGTTTATCGACCGCCAGCGGGAGGGTTATAGATGAGCAGTTCTTC.

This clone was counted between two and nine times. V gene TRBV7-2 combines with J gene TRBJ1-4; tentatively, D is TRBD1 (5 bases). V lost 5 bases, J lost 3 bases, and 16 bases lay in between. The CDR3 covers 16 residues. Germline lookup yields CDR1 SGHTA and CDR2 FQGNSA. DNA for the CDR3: TGTGCCAGCAGCAGGGGTCGGAGCAGGTCTAATGAAAAACTGTTTTTT. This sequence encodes CASSRGRSRSNEKLFF.

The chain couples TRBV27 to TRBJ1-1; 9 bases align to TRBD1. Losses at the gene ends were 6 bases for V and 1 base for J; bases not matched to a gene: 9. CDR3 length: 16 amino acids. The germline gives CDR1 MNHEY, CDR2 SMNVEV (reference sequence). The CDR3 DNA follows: TGTGCCAGCAGCACCGGGACAGGGAGTGGGAACACTGAAGCTTTCTTT. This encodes CASSTGTGSGNTEAFF.

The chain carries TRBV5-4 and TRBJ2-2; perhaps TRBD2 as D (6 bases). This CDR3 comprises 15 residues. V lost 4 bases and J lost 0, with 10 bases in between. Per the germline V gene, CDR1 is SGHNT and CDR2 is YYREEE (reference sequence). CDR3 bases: TGTGCCAGCAGCCCAGGGACTTCGAACACCGGGGAGCTGTTTTTT. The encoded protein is CASSPGTSNTGELFF. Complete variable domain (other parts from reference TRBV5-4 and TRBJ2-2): ETGVTQSPTHLIKTRGQQVTLRCSSQSGHNTVSWYQQALGQGPQFIFQYYREEENGRGNFPPRFSGLQFPNYSSELNVNALELDDSALYLCASSPGTSNTGELFFGEGSRLTVL.

The CDR3 DNA reads TGTGCCAGTAGTAGGGACAGGGGCACTGAAGCTTTCTTT. Translation: CASSRDRGTEAFF. The chain couples TRBV19 to TRBJ1-1, with 10 bases aligning to TRBD1. Germline values: CDR1 LNHDA, CDR2 SQIVND (reference sequence). Losses at the gene ends were 4 bases for V and 4 bases for J; bases not matched to a gene: 0. The CDR3 spans 13 residues.

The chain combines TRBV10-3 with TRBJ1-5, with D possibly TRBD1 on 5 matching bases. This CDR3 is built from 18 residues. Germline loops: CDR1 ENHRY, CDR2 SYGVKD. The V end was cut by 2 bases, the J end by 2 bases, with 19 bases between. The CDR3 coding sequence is TGTGCCATCAGTGAGGCCGTCCCGGGGACTGGTGGCAATCAGCCCCAGCATTTT. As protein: CAISEAVPGTGGNQPQHF.

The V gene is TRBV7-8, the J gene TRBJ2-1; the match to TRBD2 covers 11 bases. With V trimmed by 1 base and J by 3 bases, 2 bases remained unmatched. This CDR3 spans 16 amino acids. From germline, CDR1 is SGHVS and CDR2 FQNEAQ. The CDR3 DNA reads TGTGCCAGCAGCTTAGGGGGACTAGCGGTCTACAATGAGCAGTTCTTC. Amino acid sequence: CASSLGGLAVYNEQFF.

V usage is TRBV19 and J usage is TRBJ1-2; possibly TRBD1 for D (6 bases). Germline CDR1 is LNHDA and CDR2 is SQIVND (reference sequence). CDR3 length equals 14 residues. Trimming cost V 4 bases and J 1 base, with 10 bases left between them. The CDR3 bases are TGTGCCAGTAGTACCCAGGACAGTAACTATGGCTACACCTTC. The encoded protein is CASSTQDSNYGYTF.

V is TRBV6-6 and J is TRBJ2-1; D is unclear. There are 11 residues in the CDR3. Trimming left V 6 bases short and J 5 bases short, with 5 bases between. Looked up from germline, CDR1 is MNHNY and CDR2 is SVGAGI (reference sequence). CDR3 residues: CASSRDNEQFF. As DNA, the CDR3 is TGTGCCAGCAGCAGAGACAATGAGCAGTTCTTC.

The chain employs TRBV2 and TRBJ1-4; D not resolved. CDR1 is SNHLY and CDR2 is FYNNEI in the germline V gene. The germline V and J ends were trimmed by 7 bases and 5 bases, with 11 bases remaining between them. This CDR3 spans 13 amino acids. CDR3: CASKVEINEKLFF. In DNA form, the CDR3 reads TGTGCCAGCAAAGTGGAGATAAATGAAAAACTGTTTTTT.

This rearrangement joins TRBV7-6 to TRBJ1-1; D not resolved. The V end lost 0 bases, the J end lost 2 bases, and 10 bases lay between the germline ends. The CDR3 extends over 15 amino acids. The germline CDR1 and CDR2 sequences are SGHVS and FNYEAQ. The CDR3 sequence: CASSLAGGSNTEAFF. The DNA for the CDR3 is TGTGCCAGCAGCTTAGCAGGCGGGTCAAACACTGAAGCTTTCTTT.